Shown below are 22 T cell receptor beta chains from a single sample sequenced in a study of T cells in localized non-small cell lung cancer. Method: immunoSEQ multiplex PCR; TCRdb's copy keeps in-frame clones and lacks some. The table lists roughly 21,000 clones, approximately 84% of them singletons. Sequences were derived from peripheral blood, sampled before any cancer treatment. These receptors all stem from a man aged 40-75 years with stage I lung adenocarcinoma.

This rearrangement joins TRBV13 to TRBJ2-1; 7 bases are shared with TRBD1. The V gene end was trimmed by 5 bases and the J gene end by 6 bases; junction bases not matched to a gene: 10. Germline V lookup: CDR1 PRHDT, CDR2 FYEKMQ (reference sequence). The CDR3 loop spans 15 amino acids. CDR3 loop: CASSARTGWGNEQFF. CDR3 nucleotide sequence: TGTGCCAGCAGCGCGCGGACAGGTTGGGGCAATGAGCAGTTCTTC.

This clone was seen a few times. This rearrangement joins TRBV29-1 to TRBJ1-5, with D unclear. The V and J ends lost 2 bases and 13 bases respectively, with 12 bases between them. CDR1 is SQVTM, CDR2 ANQGSEA, per germline. The CDR3 runs to 11 residues. The CDR3 region is CSVESGLGQHF. Written as DNA, the CDR3 is TGCAGCGTTGAATCGGGCCTCGGGCAGCATTTT. Complete variable domain (other parts from reference TRBV29-1 and TRBJ1-5): SAVISQKPSRDICQRGTSLTIQCQVDSQVTMMFWYRQQPGQSLTLIATANQGSEATYESGFVIDKFPISRPNLTFSTLTVSNMSPEDSSIYLCSVESGLGQHFGDGTRLSIL.

The rearrangement uses TRBV4-2 and TRBJ2-3; a possible D gene is TRBD1 (6 bases). This CDR3 comprises 15 residues. Germline loops: CDR1 LGHNA, CDR2 YNFKEQ. V was clipped by 1 base and J by 8 bases, with 16 bases between them. Written as DNA, the CDR3 is TGTGCCAGCAGCCAAGGGTATGGGGAAGGGGGTACGCAGTATTTT. Translated, it gives CASSQGYGEGGTQYF.

The chain has TRBV2 and TRBJ1-2, with 7 bases that match TRBD1. This CDR3 has 16 amino acids. V trimming: 5 bases; J trimming: 5 bases; junction bases outside the gene matches: 14. The germline V gene has CDR1 SNHLY and CDR2 FYNNEI. CDR3 in DNA: TGTGCCAGCAGTTGGGAAGGAGGGGGCGCGCGGTATGGCTACACCTTC. Protein product: CASSWEGGGARYGYTF. Based on the CDR3 plus reference TRBV2 and TRBJ1-2, the full variable domain is EPEVTQTPSHQVTQMGQEVILRCVPISNHLYFYWYRQILGQKVEFLVSFYNNEISEKSEIFDDQFSVERPDGSNFTLKIRSTKLEDSAMYFCASSWEGGGARYGYTFGSGTRLTVV.

This clone has more than one count but fewer than ten. The chain employs TRBV19 and TRBJ2-2, with D hard to call. Per the germline V gene, CDR1 is LNHDA and CDR2 is SQIVND (reference sequence). Trimming shortened V by 7 bases and J by 6 bases, and 12 bases separated the two germline ends. The CDR3 extends over 13 amino acids. This chain's CDR3 is CASNLGFAGELFF. The CDR3 region has the DNA TGTGCCAGTAATTTGGGGTTCGCCGGGGAGCTGTTTTTT. The variable domain in full, completed from reference TRBV19 and TRBJ2-2, reads DGGITQSPKYLFRKEGQNVTLSCEQNLNHDAMYWYRQDPGQGLRLIYYSQIVNDFQKGDIAEGYSVSREKKESFPLTVTSAQKNPTAFYLCASNLGFAGELFFGEGSRLTVL.

The chain's CDR3 is CASSESGVGNYGYTF. CDR3 in DNA: TGTGCCAGCAGTGAGTCAGGGGTTGGGAACTATGGCTACACCTTC. The chain uses TRBV2 and TRBJ1-2, with D maybe TRBD1 (6 bases). Trimming removed 3 bases at V and 2 bases at J, with 13 bases between. Germline-derived CDR1 and CDR2 are SNHLY and FYNNEI. This CDR3 has 15 residues.

CDR3 bases: TGTGCCAGCAGCTTAGGCAGATACAATGAGCAGTTCTTC. The encoded protein is CASSLGRYNEQFF. V is TRBV11-3 and J is TRBJ2-1; no clear D. The V end lost 1 base, the J end lost 4 bases, and 5 bases lay between the germline ends. The CDR3 extends over 13 amino acids. Looked up from germline, CDR1 is SGHNT and CDR2 is YENEEA.

The chain has TRBV18 and TRBJ2-7, with 8 bases that match TRBD2. The CDR3 runs to 15 residues. The germline gives CDR1 KGHSH, CDR2 LQKENI. V shed 3 bases and J 2 bases; nucleotides not matched to a gene: 6. Here the CDR3 reads CASSPGLGLTYEQYF. The CDR3 DNA reads TGTGCCAGCTCACCGGGACTAGGCCTTACCTACGAGCAGTACTTC.

The chain combines TRBV9 with TRBJ2-7; D tentatively reads TRBD1 or TRBD2 (5 bases each). The CDR3 extends over 15 amino acids. Germline assignment: CDR1 SGDLS and CDR2 YYNGEE. Trimming left V 0 bases short and J 0 bases short, with 10 bases between. CDR3 sequence: CASSVGGTNSYEQYF. In nucleotides, the CDR3 is TGTGCCAGCAGCGTAGGTGGGACGAACTCCTACGAGCAGTACTTC.

V gene TRBV5-1 combines with J gene TRBJ2-1, with D possibly TRBD1 on 6 matching bases. V was clipped by 0 bases and J by 6 bases, with 13 bases between them. The CDR3 has 15 amino acids. In germline, CDR1 is SGHRS, CDR2 YFSETQ. CDR3 in DNA: TGCGCCAGCAGCTTGGTAGTCCAGGGGAGCAATGAGCAGTTCTTC. The encoded protein is CASSLVVQGSNEQFF.

This sequence joins TRBV7-3 and TRBJ2-5; no firm D call. This CDR3 has 13 residues. Trimming took 0 bases from V and 2 from J, leaving 4 bases between them. CDR1 and CDR2 from the germline V gene are SGHTA and FQGTGA. CDR3 loop: CASSLTTQETQYF. The DNA for the CDR3 is TGTGCCAGCAGCTTAACCACTCAAGAGACCCAGTACTTC.

The CDR3 DNA is TGTGCCGGGTCAAGAAGCGGGGGGATGTTGGCAGATACGCAGTATTTT. Translation gives CAGSRSGGMLADTQYF. The chain combines TRBV30 with TRBJ2-3; 9 positions match TRBD2. The germline CDR1 and CDR2 sequences are GTSNPN and SVGIG (reference sequence). CDR3 length equals 16 residues. Unmatched junction bases numbered 16, after V lost 8 bases and J lost 4 bases.

This chain joins TRBV2 and TRBJ2-1; no definite D call. The CDR3 covers 16 residues. Germline V gene data show CDR1 as SNHLY and CDR2 as FYNNEI. Deletions cut 4 bases from V and 0 bases from J, with 13 bases between. Here the CDR3 reads CASSGLTASSYNEQFF. Written as DNA, the CDR3 is TGTGCCAGCAGTGGACTTACAGCGAGCTCCTACAATGAGCAGTTCTTC.

Only a few counts were recorded for this clone. This sequence joins TRBV2 and TRBJ2-5; D gene ambiguous. CDR3 size: 13 residues. CDR1 and CDR2 (germline): SNHLY, FYNNEI. The V end lost 0 bases, the J end lost 7 bases, and 9 bases lay between the germline ends. CDR3 nucleotide sequence: TGTGCCAGCAGTGAAGCAGTGGCTGGGACCCAGTACTTC. Translation: CASSEAVAGTQYF.

The gene calls are TRBV4-1 and TRBJ2-2; unclear D gene. V lost 4 bases, J lost 0 bases, and 12 bases lay in between. Germline V gives CDR1 MGHRA, CDR2 YSYEKL. The CDR3 sequence is 16 residues long. CDR3 sequence (DNA): TGCGCCAGCAGCCCAAAAGGATTCGCGAACACCGGGGAGCTGTTTTTT. It yields the protein CASSPKGFANTGELFF.

DNA of the CDR3: TGTGCCAGCAGTTATATTCAGGGGGGGGGCACTGAAGCTTTCTTT. Its protein product is CASSYIQGGGTEAFF. The rearrangement links TRBV6-6 to TRBJ1-1, with 7 bases that match TRBD1. J was trimmed by 4 bases and V by 3 bases; bases with no gene match: 8. The CDR3 is made up of 15 amino acids. Germline lookup yields CDR1 MNHNY and CDR2 SVGAGI (reference sequence).

Regarding this clone: The same CDR3 also results from other DNA sequences found in this sample. The chain links TRBV5-6 to TRBJ1-2; 7 nucleotides line up with TRBD1. V was pared by 4 bases and J by 3 bases, with 0 bases of the junction left unmatched. There are 12 residues in the CDR3. The germline V gene encodes CDR1 SGHDT and CDR2 YYEEEE. The CDR3 sequence: CASSTGDYGYTF. The CDR3 DNA is TGTGCCAGCAGCACAGGGGACTATGGCTACACCTTC.

The sample holds a few counts of this clone. The V call is TRBV9, the J call TRBJ2-1; D is possibly TRBD1 (5 bases). Trimming took 1 base from V and 6 from J, leaving 17 bases between them. The CDR3 is 16 amino acids. CDR1 is SGDLS, CDR2 YYNGEE, per germline. The CDR3 coding sequence is TGTGCCAGCAGCGTAAGGGGCTCCCTAGATGGCAATGAGCAGTTCTTC. Amino acid sequence: CASSVRGSLDGNEQFF.

The rearrangement links TRBV28 to TRBJ2-1, with a possible D match to TRBD1 (6 bases). Germline CDR1 MDHEN, CDR2 SYDVKM. The V and J ends lost 6 bases and 4 bases respectively, with 19 bases between them. CDR3 length: 16 residues. CDR3 sequence reads: CASSPPVGARYNEQFF. CDR3 bases: TGTGCCAGCAGCCCCCCGGTGGGGGCTAGGTACAATGAGCAGTTCTTC.

This chain uses TRBV6-1 with TRBJ1-1; D unresolved. The CDR3 totals 13 residues. From germline, CDR1 is MNHNS and CDR2 SASEGT. Trimming took off 7 bases at V and 0 bases at J, with 9 bases between the two ends. The CDR3 region is CASTRVVNTEAFF. DNA of the CDR3: TGTGCCAGCACAAGGGTGGTGAACACTGAAGCTTTCTTT.

This clone was observed a single time. The chain links TRBV9 to TRBJ1-3; no clear D gene. V dropped 4 bases and J dropped 0 bases, with 11 bases sitting between them. This CDR3 spans 15 amino acids. Germline CDR1 is SGDLS and CDR2 is YYNGEE. CDR3 region: CASSTNIGSGNTIYF. DNA of the CDR3: TGTGCCAGCAGCACTAACATTGGCTCTGGAAACACCATATATTTT.

This chain uses TRBV5-5 with TRBJ2-3; possibly TRBD2 for D (5 bases). Trimming removed 3 bases from V and 1 base from J, with 9 bases in between. This CDR3 comprises 14 residues. Germline assignment: CDR1 SGHKS and CDR2 YYEKEE (reference sequence). The CDR3 here is CASSSRTGTDTQYF. DNA for the CDR3: TGTGCCAGCAGCTCCCGGACTGGCACAGATACGCAGTATTTT.